These T cell receptor beta chains were read from a single sample in a study of T cell responses to AZD1222 COVID-19 vaccine. The repertoire was sequenced with immunoSEQ multiplex PCR; TCRdb's copy has only in-frame clones and lacks some. Of 95,000 to 110,000 clones listed, 90% are singletons. The source was peripheral blood, collected on day 0 of AZD1222 vaccination. These receptor sequences come from an adult in good health. CDR3s leave out the opening cysteine and the closing phenylalanine or tryptophan. Only part of the rows carry a size: once, few, many, or a class if the clone is expanded.

size | V | CDR3
. | TRBV4-3 | ASSQVRSGLLF
. | TRBV28 | ASSSRTPGNTIY
. | TRBV5-4 | ASSRDPNTEAF
. | TRBV29-1 | SVGADTQY
. | TRBV7-3 | ASSLGGGVTEAF
. | TRBV2 | ASRNGQGPFNEKLF
. | TRBV27 | ASSLHSAGGRDSPLH
. | TRBV28 | ASRNGAVSSYEQY
. | TRBV12-3/TRBV12-4 | ASSSSRNTIY
. | TRBV30 | AWSSSGGVAIY
. | TRBV25-1 | ASSRGDLTHTQY
. | TRBV5-4 | ASSRDQGGTDTQY
. | TRBV7-3 | ASLQGGSYEQY
. | TRBV7-9 | ASSQDAETQY
. | TRBV29-1 | SVAPGQGNTEAF
. | TRBV5-1 | ASSMGLAGGDTQY
. | TRBV19 | ASSLSTGRSEQF
. | TRBV9 | ASSVRPTPSTDTQY
. | TRBV6-6 | ASSSTGIHYGYT
once | TRBV10-3 | AISGDSTEAF
. | TRBV27 | ASRRGTANSPLH
. | TRBV28 | ASSPRDSPLH
. | TRBV6-5 | ASSYGLEYEQY
. | TRBV12-5 | ASGLVIAGVLDNEQF
. | TRBV7-2 | ASSSRRNNSPLH
. | TRBV19 | ASSPRRGGTALFTIY
. | TRBV2 | ASSAGGFDYGYT
. | TRBV4-1 | ASSQVYSDTQY
. | TRBV6-5 | ATGRGDSSGNTIY
. | TRBV6-2/TRBV6-3 | ASSWLFEYPNLLAEDTQY
. | TRBV4-3 | ASSQGTSGGGTDTQY
. | TRBV2 | ASRAAYSNQPQH
. | TRBV7-9 | ASSLVGGHQPQH
few | TRBV19 | ASAIGDRTNEKLF
. | TRBV12-3/TRBV12-4 | ASSFGQIYEQY
. | TRBV3-1/TRBV3-2 | ASSLRQGNSGNTIY
. | TRBV18 | ASSPPNPGLSFGNTIY
. | TRBV27 | ASSFSGNYEQF
. | TRBV4-2 | ASSQDRIQPQH
. | TRBV2 | ASSEWGGLSLEAF
. | TRBV19 | ASSSTGVRQPQH
. | TRBV11-3 | ASSLATRAF
. | TRBV30 | AWSVGLGGQETQY
. | TRBV6-2/TRBV6-3 | ASSQQGFGTEAF
. | TRBV27 | ASSFGRQGAAF
. | TRBV6-1 | ASSEAQSHEQY
. | TRBV7-9 | ASSSPGAESEKLF
. | TRBV7-9 | ASSLASGDRFNSPLH
. | TRBV4-2 | ASSQVSGIQGSPLH
. | TRBV5-1 | ASSLGRLGIGDEQF
. | TRBV7-6 | ASSLAGGVGEKLF
. | TRBV6-5 | ASSTPRNTGELF
once | TRBV20-1 | SARGDQPQH
. | TRBV7-2 | ASSWGFNEQF
. | TRBV7-3 | ASSFRNRDRGVVGNQPQH
. | TRBV5-6 | ASSLAGGRTEAF
few | TRBV28 | ASSSHGLAGAKQETQY